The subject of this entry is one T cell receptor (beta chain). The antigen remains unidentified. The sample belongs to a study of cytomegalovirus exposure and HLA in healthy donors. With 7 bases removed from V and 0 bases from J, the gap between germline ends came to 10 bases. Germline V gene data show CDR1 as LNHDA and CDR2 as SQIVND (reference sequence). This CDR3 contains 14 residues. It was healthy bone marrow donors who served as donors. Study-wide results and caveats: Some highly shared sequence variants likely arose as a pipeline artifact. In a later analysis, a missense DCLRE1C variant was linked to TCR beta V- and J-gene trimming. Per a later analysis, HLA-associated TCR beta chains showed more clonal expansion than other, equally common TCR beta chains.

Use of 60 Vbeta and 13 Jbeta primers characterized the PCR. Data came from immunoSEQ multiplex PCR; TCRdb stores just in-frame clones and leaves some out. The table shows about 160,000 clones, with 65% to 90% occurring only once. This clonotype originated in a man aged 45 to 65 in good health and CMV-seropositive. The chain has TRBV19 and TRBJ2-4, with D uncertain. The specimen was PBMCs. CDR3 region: CASTPVGAKNIQYF. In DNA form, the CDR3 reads TGTGCCAGTACCCCAGTTGGAGCCAAAAACATTCAGTACTTC.